The 4 T cell receptor beta chains reported below all come from one sample, sequenced in a study of T-cell memory formation after mild COVID-19. TCRdb analysed the 5' RACE reads with MiXCR anew, one entry per CDR3 protein. The sample has 110,000 to 150,000 distinct CDR3 sequences; 20% to 25% are singletons. The sample consisted of PBMCs or a T cell subset sorted from them (not recorded which). The receptors were sampled from an adult woman who had mild COVID-19 (a few samples of this study predate the infection). Cell type and time point are not known.

This clonotype was counted only a few times. The chain carries TRBV6-2 or TRBV6-3 and TRBJ2-7; 10 positions agree with TRBD1. Looked up from germline, CDR1 is MNHEY and CDR2 is SVGEGT. The CDR3 is 15 residues long. Trimming at V came to 5 bases and at J to 3 bases, leaving 7 bases not matched to a gene. The CDR3 protein is CASSNDRGRSYEQYF. The CDR3 DNA reads TGTGCCAGCAGTAACGACAGGGGGCGAAGCTACGAGCAGTACTTC.

This clonotype appeared a few times. This chain joins TRBV3-1 and TRBJ1-4; no clear D. The CDR3 has 11 amino acids. V was shortened by 4 bases and J by 5 bases, with 2 bases between the two germline ends. CDR1 is LGHDT and CDR2 is YNNKEL in the germline V gene (reference sequence). CDR3 loop: CASSRNEKLFF. The CDR3 nucleotides are TGTGCCAGCAGCCGGAATGAAAAACTGTTTTTT.

The chain combines TRBV4-1 with TRBJ2-3; TRBD1 matches at 7 bases. V gave up 3 bases and J gave up 0 bases; unmatched junction bases: 6. CDR3 length: 16 amino acids. Germline V gene sequence: CDR1 MGHRA, CDR2 YSYEKL. The CDR3, as DNA: TGCGCCAGCAGCCACCGACAGGGTGATAGCACAGATACGCAGTATTTT. This gives the protein CASSHRQGDSTDTQYF.

This sequence joins TRBV2 and TRBJ1-5, with TRBD1 as a possible D gene (5 bases). V lost 3 bases to trimming and J lost 4 bases, with 10 bases between them. The length of the CDR3 is 14 residues. Per the germline V gene, CDR1 is SNHLY and CDR2 is FYNNEI. CDR3: CASSDSGWNQPQHF. The CDR3 coding sequence is TGTGCCAGCAGTGATTCAGGGTGGAATCAGCCCCAGCATTTT.